The source of this TCR beta chain is a study of T cell responses to AZD1222 COVID-19 vaccine. Notes on the study in general: Two AZD1222 doses significantly raised spike-specific TCR breadth and depth over controls. It was only after the peak T cell response that any repertoires were sampled. Clonal diversity was possibly underestimated, and white British individuals and females predominated among donors.

In the case of this clone: Its matching antigen is unknown.

Clones were sequenced by immunoSEQ multiplex PCR, and TCRdb holds only the in-frame ones, with some missing. This table holds about 180,000 clones, 80% to 90% found once. V was pared by 6 bases and J by 1 base, with 11 bases of the junction left unmatched. The germline V gene has CDR1 SNHLY and CDR2 FYNNEI. This CDR3 contains 16 residues. J is TRBJ2-7 and V is TRBV2, with 8 bases that match TRBD1. This sample comprised peripheral blood, obtained on day 0 of AZD1222 vaccination. The TCR comes from an adult in good health. CDR3 protein: CASRPTGTGNSYEQYF. The CDR3 coding sequence is TGTGCCAGCAGACCAACTGGGACAGGTAATTCCTACGAGCAGTACTTC. Supplemented by reference TRBV2 and TRBJ2-7, the full variable domain reads EPEVTQTPSHQVTQMGQEVILRCVPISNHLYFYWYRQILGQKVEFLVSFYNNEISEKSEIFDDQFSVERPDGSNFTLKIRSTKLEDSAMYFCASRPTGTGNSYEQYFGPGTRLTVT.